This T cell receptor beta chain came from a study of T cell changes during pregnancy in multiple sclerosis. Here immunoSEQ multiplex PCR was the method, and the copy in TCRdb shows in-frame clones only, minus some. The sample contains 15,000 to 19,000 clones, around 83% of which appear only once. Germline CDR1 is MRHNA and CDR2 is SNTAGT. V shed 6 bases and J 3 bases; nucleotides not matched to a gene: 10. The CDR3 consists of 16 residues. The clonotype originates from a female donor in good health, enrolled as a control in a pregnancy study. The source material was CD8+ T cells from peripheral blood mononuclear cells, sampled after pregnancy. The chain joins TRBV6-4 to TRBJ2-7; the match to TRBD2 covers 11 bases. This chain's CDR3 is CASSPFGLAGVYEQYF. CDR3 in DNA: TGTGCCAGCAGCCCATTTGGACTAGCGGGCGTCTACGAGCAGTACTTC.